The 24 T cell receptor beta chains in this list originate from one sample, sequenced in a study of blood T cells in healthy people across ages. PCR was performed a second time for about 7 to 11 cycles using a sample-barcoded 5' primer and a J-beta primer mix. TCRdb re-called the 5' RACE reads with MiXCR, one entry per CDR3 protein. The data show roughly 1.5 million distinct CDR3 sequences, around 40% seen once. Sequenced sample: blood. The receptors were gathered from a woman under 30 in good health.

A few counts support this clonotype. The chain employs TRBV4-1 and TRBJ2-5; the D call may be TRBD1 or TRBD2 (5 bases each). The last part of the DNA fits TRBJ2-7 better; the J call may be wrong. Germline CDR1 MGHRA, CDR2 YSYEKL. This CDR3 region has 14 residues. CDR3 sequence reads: CASSQGGSVYEQYF. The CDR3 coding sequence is TGCGCCAGCAGCCAAGGGGGGTCTGTCTACGAGCAGTACTTC.

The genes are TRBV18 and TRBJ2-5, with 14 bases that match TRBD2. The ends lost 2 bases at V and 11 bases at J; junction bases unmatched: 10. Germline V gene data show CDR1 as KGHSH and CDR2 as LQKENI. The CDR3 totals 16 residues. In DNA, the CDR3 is TGTGCCAGCTCACCAGGGGGGACTAGCGGGAGCGATGAGCAGTACTTC. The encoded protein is CASSPGGTSGSDEQYF.

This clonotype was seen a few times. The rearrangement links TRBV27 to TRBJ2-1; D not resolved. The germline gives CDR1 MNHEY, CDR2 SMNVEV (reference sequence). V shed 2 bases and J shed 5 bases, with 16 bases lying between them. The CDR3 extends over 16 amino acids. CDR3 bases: TGTGCCAGCAGTTTAAACTGGGGTGGAAAAAACAATGAGCAGTTCTTC. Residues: CASSLNWGGKNNEQFF.

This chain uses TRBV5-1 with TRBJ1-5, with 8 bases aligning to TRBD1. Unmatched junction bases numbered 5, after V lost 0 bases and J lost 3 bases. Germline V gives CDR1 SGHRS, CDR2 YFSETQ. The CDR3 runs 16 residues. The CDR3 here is CASSLDGTGYNQPQHF. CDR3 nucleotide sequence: TGCGCCAGCAGCTTGGACGGGACAGGTTACAATCAGCCCCAGCATTTT.

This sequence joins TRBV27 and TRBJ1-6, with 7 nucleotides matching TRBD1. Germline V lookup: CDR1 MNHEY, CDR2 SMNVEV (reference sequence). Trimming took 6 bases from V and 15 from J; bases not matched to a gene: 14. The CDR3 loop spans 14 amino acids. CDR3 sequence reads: CASSSGTVLRSLHF. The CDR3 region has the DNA TGTGCCAGCAGCTCCGGGACAGTGCTTCGTAGCCTCCACTTT.

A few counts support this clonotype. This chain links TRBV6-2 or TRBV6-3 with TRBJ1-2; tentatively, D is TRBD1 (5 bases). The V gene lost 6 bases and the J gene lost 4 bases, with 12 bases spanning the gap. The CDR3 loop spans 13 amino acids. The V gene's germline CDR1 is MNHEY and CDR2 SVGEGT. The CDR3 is CASSPGRFYGYTF. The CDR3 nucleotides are TGTGCCAGCAGCCCGGGACGTTTCTATGGCTACACCTTC.

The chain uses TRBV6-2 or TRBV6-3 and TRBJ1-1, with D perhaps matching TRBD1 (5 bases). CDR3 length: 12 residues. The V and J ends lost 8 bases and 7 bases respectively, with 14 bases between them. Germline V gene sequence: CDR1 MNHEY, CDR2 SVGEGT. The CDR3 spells CASWGLSLEAFF. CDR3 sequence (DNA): TGTGCCAGCTGGGGACTGAGCCTTGAAGCTTTCTTT.

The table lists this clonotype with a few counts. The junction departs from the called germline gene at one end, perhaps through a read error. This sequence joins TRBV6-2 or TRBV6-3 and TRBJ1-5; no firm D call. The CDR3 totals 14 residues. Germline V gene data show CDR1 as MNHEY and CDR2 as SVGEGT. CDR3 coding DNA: TGTGCCAACAGTTACAGCTATAGCAATCAGCCCCAGCATTTT. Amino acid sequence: CANSYSYSNQPQHF.

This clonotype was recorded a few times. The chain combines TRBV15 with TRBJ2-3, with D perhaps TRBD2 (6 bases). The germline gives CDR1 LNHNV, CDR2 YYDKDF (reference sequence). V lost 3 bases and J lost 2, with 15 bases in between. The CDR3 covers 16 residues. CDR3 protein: CATSRDFGTHTDTQYF. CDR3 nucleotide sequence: TGTGCCACCAGCAGGGACTTCGGGACTCACACAGATACGCAGTATTTT.

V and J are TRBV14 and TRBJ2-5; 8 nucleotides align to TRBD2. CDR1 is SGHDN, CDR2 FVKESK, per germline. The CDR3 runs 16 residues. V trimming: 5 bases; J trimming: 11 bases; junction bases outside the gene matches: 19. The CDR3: CASSSDSGMGYNEQYF. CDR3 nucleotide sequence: TGTGCCAGCAGCAGTGATAGCGGGATGGGCTACAATGAGCAGTACTTC.

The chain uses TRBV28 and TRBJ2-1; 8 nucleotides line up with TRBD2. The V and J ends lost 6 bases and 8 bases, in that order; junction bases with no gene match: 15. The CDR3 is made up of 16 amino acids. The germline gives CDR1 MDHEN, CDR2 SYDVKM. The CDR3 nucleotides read TGTGCCAGCAGACGACTTGGGGGAAGCGGGAGCTATGAGCAGTTCTTC. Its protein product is CASRRLGGSGSYEQFF.

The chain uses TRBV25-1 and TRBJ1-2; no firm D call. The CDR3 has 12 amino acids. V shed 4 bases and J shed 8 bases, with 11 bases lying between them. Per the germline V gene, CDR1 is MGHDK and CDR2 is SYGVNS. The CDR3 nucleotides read TGTGCCAGCAGTGTTCGCGTAGGGGGCTACACCTTC. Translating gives CASSVRVGGYTF.

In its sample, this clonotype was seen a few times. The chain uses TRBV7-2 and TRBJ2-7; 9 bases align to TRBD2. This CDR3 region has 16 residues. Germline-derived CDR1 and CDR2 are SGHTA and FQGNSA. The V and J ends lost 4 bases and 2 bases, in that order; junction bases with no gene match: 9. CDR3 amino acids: CASSYILAGQPYEQYF. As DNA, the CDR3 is TGTGCCAGCAGCTATATTCTAGCGGGGCAACCCTACGAGCAGTACTTC.

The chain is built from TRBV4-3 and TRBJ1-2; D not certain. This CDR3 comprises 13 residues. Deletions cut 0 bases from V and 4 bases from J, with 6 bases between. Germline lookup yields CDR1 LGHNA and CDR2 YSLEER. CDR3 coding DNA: TGCGCCAGCAGCCAAGATTACAGCTATGGCTACACCTTC. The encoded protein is CASSQDYSYGYTF.

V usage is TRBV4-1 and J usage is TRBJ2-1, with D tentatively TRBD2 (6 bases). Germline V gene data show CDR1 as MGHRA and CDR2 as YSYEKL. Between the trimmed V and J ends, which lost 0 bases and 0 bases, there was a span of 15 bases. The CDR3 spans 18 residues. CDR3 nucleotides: TGCGCCAGCAGCCAAGAGGCCCGACTAGTAAACTCCTACAATGAGCAGTTCTTC. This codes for CASSQEARLVNSYNEQFF.

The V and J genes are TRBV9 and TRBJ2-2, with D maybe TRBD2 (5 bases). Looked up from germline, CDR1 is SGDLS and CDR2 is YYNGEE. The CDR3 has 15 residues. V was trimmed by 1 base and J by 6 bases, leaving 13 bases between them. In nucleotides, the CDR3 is TGTGCCAGCAGCGTACTAGCAGGTGTGGCCGGGGAGCTGTTTTTT. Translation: CASSVLAGVAGELFF.

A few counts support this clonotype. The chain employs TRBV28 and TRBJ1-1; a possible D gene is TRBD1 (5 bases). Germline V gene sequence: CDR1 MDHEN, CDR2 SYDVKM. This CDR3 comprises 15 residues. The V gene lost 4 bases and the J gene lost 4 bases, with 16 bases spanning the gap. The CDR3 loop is CASSSPREVGTEAFF. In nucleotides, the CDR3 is TGTGCCAGCAGTTCCCCCAGGGAAGTGGGCACTGAAGCTTTCTTT.

CDR3 protein: CAAGAGGDNEQFF. Written as DNA, the CDR3 is TGTGCCGCGGGGGCGGGAGGGGACAATGAGCAGTTCTTC. The rearrangement uses TRBV27 and TRBJ2-1, with TRBD2 matching over 9 bases. The germline CDR1 and CDR2 sequences are MNHEY and SMNVEV (reference sequence). J gave up 5 bases and V 11 bases, and 7 bases lay outside the gene matches. The CDR3 is 13 amino acids.

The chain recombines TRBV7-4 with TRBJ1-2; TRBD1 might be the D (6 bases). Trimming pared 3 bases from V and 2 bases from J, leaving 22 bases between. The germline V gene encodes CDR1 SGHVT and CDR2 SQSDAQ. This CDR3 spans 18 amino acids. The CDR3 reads CASSFDFGLGGGNYGYTF. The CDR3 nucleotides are TGTGCCAGCAGCTTTGATTTCGGACTCGGGGGGGGCAACTATGGCTACACCTTC.

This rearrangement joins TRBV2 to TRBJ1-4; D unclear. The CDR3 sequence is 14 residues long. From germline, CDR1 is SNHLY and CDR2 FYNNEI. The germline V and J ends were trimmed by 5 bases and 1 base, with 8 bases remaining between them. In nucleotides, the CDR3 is TGTGCCAGCAGTAGACAAGGAACTAATGAAAAACTGTTTTTT. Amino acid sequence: CASSRQGTNEKLFF.

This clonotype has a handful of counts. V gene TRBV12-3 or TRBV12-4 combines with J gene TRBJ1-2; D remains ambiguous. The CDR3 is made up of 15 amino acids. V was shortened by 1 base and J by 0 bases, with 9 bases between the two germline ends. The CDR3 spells CASSLDGSPNYGYTF. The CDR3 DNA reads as TGTGCCAGCAGTTTAGACGGATCCCCTAACTATGGCTACACCTTC.

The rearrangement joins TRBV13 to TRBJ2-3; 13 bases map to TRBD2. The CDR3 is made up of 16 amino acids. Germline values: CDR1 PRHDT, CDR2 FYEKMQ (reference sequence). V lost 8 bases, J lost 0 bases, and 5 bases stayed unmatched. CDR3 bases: TGTGCCAGCGGACTAGCGGGAGCGGTTAGCACAGATACGCAGTATTTT. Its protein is CASGLAGAVSTDTQYF.

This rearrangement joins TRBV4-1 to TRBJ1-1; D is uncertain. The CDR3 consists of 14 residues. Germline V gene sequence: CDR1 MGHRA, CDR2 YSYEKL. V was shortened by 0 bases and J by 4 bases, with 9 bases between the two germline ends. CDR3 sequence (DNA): TGCGCCAGCAGCCAAGATTGGTTTTCCACTGAAGCTTTCTTT. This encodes CASSQDWFSTEAFF.

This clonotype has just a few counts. CDR3 sequence reads: CASSQLSGLSYNEQFF. For the CDR3, the DNA is TGCGCCAGCAGCCAACTATCAGGGTTATCCTACAATGAGCAGTTCTTC. The V and J genes are TRBV4-3 and TRBJ2-1, with D possibly matching TRBD1 (5 bases). Trimming pared 2 bases from V and 1 base from J, leaving 12 bases between. CDR1 and CDR2 from the germline V gene are LGHNA and YSLEER. The CDR3 is 16 amino acids.